This section outlines one T cell receptor (beta chain) sequence together with its context. Primers: 60 Vbeta forward and 13 Jbeta reverse. Libraries were prepared by immunoSEQ multiplex PCR; TCRdb keeps only in-frame clonotypes and omits some of them. The sample includes tens of thousands of clones, around 80% seen only once; the top ten take about 2.2%. V was trimmed by 2 bases and J by 6 bases, leaving 14 bases between them. Per germline, CDR1 MDHEN and CDR2 SYDVKM. CDR3 length: 16 amino acids. This entry comes from a study of cytomegalovirus exposure and HLA in healthy donors. About the study: Inside one of the first data releases sat around 80 million unique TCRs taken from HLA-typed donors.

Although they were nominally healthy when sampled, donors likely had unrecorded immune exposures. The V gene is TRBV28, the J gene TRBJ1-6; D ambiguous. The sequence was obtained from a middle-aged man in good health and CMV-seronegative. The sequencing input was PBMCs. CDR3 sequence: CASSLTPGVLNSPLHF. The CDR3 DNA follows: TGTGCCAGCAGTTTAACCCCCGGGGTCCTTAATTCACCCCTCCACTTT.